Included here is one T cell receptor (beta chain) sequence, with context. Its matching antigen is unknown. This record belongs to a study of beta chain features in type 1 diabetes. Study-wide context: All samples combined gave about 100 million sorted cells for examination.

cDNA synthesis used the whole RNA isolate, giving expressed TCRB sequences. Here immunoSEQ multiplex PCR was the method, and the copy in TCRdb shows in-frame clones only, minus some. This sample has under 850,000 clones, with around 15% found just once. Study conclusions and caveats: A possible short-template PCR bias applies equally to patients and controls. All four CD4+ subsets of Type 1 diabetes patients contained TCRB CDR3s that were moderately but significantly shorter.

CDR3 size: 14 residues. CDR1 and CDR2 (germline): SQVTM, ANQGSEA. V was trimmed by 4 bases and J by 6 bases, leaving 15 bases between them. This sequence originates from a man younger than 35 with type 1 diabetes. Sequencing was carried out using naive CD4+ T cells from blood. V usage is TRBV29-1 and J usage is TRBJ1-4; D perhaps matches TRBD1 (6 bases). CDR3 residues: CSVASGHGDEKLFF. CDR3 coding DNA: TGCAGCGTTGCCTCGGGACATGGGGATGAAAAACTGTTTTTT.